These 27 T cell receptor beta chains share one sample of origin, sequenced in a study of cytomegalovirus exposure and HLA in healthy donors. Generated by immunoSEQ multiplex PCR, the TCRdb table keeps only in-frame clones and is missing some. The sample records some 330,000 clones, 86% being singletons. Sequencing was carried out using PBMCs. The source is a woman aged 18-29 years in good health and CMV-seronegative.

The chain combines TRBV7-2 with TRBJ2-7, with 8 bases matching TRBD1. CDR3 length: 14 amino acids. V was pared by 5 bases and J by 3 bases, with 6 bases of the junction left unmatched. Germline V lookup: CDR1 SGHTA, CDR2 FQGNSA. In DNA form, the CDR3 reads TGTGCCAGCAGCCTAGACAGGGGCTTCTACGAGCAGTACTTC. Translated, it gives CASSLDRGFYEQYF.

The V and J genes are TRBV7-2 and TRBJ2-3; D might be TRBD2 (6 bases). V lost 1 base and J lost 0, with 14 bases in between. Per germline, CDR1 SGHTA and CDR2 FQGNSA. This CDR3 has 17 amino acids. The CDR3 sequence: CASSLGYGSGSTDTQYF. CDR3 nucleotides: TGTGCCAGCAGCTTAGGTTACGGTAGCGGAAGCACAGATACGCAGTATTTT. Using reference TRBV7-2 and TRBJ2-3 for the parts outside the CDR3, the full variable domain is GAGVSQSPSNKVTEKGKDVELRCDPISGHTALYWYRQSLGQGLEFLIYFQGNSAPDKSGLPSDRFSAERTGGSVSTLTIQRTQQEDSAVYLCASSLGYGSGSTDTQYFGPGTRLTVL.

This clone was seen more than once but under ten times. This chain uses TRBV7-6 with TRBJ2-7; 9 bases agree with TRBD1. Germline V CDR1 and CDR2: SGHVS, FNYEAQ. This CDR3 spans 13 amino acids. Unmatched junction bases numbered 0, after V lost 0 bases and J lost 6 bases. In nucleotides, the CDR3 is TGTGCCAGCAGCTTAGCGGACAGGGGCGAGCAGTACTTC. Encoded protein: CASSLADRGEQYF.

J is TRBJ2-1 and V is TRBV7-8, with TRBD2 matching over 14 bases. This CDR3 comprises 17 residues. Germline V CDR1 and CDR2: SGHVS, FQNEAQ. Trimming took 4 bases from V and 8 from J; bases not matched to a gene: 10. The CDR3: CASSSTRGLAGAHEQFF. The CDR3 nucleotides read TGTGCCAGCAGCTCGACTAGGGGACTAGCGGGAGCACATGAGCAGTTCTTC.

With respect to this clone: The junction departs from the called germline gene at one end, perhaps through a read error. This chain's CDR3 is CASGLDRGQAF. The CDR3 DNA follows: TGTGCTAGTGGTTTGGACCGAGGACAGGCCTTT. V usage is TRBV12-5 and J usage is TRBJ1-1, with 7 positions matching TRBD1. The CDR3 is made up of 11 amino acids. CDR1 LGHNT and CDR2 FRNRAP come from the germline V gene.

The CDR3 loop reads CASSGDHGEQYF. CDR3 in DNA: TGTGCCAGCAGCGGGGATCACGGGGAGCAGTACTTC. This chain uses TRBV2 with TRBJ2-7; maybe TRBD2 (5 bases). From germline, CDR1 is SNHLY and CDR2 FYNNEI. The CDR3 contains 12 residues. Between the trimmed V and J ends, which lost 6 bases and 7 bases, there was a span of 13 bases.

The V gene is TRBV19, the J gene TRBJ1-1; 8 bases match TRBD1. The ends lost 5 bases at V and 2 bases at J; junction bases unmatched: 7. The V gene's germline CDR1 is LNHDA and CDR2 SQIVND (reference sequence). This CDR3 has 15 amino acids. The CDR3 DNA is TGTGCCAGTAGTTCGCCCGGGACAGGTAACACTGAAGCTTTCTTT. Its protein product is CASSSPGTGNTEAFF.

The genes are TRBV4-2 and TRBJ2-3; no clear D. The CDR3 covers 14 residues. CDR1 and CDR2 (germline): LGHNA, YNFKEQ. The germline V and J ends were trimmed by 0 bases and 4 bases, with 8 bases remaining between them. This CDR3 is CASSQEYSPDTQYF. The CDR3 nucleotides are TGTGCCAGCAGCCAAGAGTACAGCCCAGATACGCAGTATTTT.

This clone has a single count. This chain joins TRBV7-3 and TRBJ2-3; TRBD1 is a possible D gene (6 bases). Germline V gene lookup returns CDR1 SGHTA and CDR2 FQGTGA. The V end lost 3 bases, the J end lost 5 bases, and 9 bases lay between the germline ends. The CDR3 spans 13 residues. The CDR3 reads CASSFQGGDTQYF. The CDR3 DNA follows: TGTGCCAGCAGCTTCCAAGGGGGAGATACGCAGTATTTT.

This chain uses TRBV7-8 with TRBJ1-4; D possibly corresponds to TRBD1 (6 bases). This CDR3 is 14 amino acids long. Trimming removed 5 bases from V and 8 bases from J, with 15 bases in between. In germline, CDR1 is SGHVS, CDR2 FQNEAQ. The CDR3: CASSLGGAGEKLFF. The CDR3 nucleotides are TGTGCCAGCAGCCTAGGGGGTGCGGGGGAAAAACTGTTTTTT.

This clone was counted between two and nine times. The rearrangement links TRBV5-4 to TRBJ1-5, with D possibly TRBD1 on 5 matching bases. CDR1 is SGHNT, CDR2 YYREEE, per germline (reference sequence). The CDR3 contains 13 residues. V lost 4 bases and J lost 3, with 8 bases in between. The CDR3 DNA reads TGTGCCAGCAGCCCGGGGGACAATCAGCCCCAGCATTTT. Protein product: CASSPGDNQPQHF.

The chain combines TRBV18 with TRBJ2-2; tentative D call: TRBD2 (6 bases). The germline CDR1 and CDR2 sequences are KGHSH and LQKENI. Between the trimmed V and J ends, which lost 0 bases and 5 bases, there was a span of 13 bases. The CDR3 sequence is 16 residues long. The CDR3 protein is CASSPPVRAGTGELFF. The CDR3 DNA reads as TGTGCCAGCTCACCACCAGTGAGGGCGGGGACCGGGGAGCTGTTTTTT.

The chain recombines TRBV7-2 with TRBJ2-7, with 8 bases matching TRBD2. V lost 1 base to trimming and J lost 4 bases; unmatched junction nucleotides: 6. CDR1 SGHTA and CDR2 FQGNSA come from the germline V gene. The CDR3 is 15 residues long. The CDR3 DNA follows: TGTGCCAGCAGCTTAGTAGAGGGACTAGGTTACGAGCAGTACTTC. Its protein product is CASSLVEGLGYEQYF.

CDR3 nucleotide sequence: TGTGCCACCAGCACGATCGCCGGCTATGGCTACACCTTC. Translated, it gives CATSTIAGYGYTF. The V call is TRBV15, the J call TRBJ1-2; unclear D gene. Germline V gene data show CDR1 as LNHNV and CDR2 as YYDKDF (reference sequence). This CDR3 has 13 amino acids. Deletions cut 4 bases from V and 4 bases from J, with 10 bases between.

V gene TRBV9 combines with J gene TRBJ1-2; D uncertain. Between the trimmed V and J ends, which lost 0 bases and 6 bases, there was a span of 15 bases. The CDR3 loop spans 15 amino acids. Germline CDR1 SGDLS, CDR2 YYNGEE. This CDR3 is CASSVGSLLFDGYTF. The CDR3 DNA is TGTGCCAGCAGCGTAGGCAGCTTACTATTCGATGGCTACACCTTC.

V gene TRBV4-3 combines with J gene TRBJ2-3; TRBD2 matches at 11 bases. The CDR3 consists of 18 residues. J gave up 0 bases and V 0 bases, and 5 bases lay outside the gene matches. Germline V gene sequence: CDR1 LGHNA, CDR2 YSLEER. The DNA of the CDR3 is TGCGCCAGCAGCCAAGATCTCTGGACTAGCGGGAGCACAGATACGCAGTATTTT. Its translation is CASSQDLWTSGSTDTQYF.

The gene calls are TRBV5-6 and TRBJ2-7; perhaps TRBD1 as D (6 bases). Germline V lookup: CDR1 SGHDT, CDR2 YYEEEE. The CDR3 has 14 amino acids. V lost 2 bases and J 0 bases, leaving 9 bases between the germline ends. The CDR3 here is CASSLQGNSYEQYF. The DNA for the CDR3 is TGTGCCAGCAGCTTACAGGGTAACTCCTACGAGCAGTACTTC.

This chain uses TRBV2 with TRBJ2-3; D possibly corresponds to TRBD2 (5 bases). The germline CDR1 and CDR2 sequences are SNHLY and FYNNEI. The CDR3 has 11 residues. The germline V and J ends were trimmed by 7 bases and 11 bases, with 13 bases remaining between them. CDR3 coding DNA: TGTGCCAGCAAGACGGGGTGGGTGCAGTATTTT. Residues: CASKTGWVQYF.

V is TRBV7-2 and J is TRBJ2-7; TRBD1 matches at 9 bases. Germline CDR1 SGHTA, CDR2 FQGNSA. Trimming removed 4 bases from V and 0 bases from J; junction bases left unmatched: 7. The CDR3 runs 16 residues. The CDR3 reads CASSSRRDRASYEQYF. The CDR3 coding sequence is TGTGCCAGCAGCTCAAGGAGGGACAGGGCCTCCTACGAGCAGTACTTC.

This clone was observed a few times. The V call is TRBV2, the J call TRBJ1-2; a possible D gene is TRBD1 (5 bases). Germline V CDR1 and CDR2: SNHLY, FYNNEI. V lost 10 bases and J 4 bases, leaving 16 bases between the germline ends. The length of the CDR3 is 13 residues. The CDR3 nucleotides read TGTGCCACCAGGGTTCTAGTGGGCTATGGCTACACCTTC. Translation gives CATRVLVGYGYTF.

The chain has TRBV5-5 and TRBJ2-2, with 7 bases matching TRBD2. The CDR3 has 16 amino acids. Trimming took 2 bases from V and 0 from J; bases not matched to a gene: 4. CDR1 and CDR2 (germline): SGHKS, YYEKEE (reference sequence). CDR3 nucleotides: TGTGCCAGCAGCTTAATTCTAGCGGCGAACACCGGGGAGCTGTTTTTT. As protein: CASSLILAANTGELFF.

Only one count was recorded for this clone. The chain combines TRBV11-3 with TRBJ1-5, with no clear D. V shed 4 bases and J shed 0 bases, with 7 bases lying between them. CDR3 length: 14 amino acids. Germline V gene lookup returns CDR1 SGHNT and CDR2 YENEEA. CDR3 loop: CASSSLHSNQPQHF. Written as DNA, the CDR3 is TGTGCCAGCAGCTCCTTACATAGCAATCAGCCCCAGCATTTT.

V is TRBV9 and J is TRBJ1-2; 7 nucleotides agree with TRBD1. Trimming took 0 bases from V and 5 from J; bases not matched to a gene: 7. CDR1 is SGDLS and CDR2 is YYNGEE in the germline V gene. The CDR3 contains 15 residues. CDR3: CASSVEAGGWYGYTF. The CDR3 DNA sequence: TGTGCCAGCAGCGTAGAGGCAGGGGGTTGGTATGGCTACACCTTC.

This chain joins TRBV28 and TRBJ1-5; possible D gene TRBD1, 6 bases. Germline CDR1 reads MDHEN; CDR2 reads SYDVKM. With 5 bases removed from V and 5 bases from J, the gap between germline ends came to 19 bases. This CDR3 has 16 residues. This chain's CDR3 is CASSPPGARGYQPQHF. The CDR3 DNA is TGTGCCAGCAGTCCACCTGGCGCGAGGGGGTATCAGCCCCAGCATTTT.

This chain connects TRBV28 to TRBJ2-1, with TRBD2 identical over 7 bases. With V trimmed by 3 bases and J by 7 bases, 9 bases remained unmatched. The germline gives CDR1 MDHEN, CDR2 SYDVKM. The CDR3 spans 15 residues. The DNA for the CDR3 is TGTGCCAGCAGTTTGGTGAGCGGGGTAGGGAATGAGCAGTTCTTC. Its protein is CASSLVSGVGNEQFF.

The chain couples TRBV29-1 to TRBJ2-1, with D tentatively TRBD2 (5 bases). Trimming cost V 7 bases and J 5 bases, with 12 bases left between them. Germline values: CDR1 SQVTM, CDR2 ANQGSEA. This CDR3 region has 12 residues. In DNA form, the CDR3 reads TGCAGCGGGGTCGGGGAGCACAATGAGCAGTTCTTC. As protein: CSGVGEHNEQFF.

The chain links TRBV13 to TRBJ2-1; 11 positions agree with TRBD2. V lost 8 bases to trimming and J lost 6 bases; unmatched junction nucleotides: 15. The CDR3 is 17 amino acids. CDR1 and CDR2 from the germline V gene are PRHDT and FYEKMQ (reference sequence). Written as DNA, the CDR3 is TGTGCCAGCCGAGAGGGGTCACTAGCGGGAGTAAGCAATGAGCAGTTCTTC. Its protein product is CASREGSLAGVSNEQFF. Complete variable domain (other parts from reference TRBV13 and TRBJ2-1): AAGVIQSPRHLIKEKRETATLKCYPIPRHDTVYWYQQGPGQDPQFLISFYEKMQSDKGSIPDRFSAQQFSDYHSELNMSSLELGDSALYFCASREGSLAGVSNEQFFGPGTRLTVL.